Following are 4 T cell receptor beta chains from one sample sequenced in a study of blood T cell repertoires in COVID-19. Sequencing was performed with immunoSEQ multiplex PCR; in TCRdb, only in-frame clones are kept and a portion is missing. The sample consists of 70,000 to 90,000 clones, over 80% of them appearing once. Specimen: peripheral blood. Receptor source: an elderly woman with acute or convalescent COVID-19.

CDR3 region: CASSVLAGGPDEQFF. DNA for the CDR3: TGTGCCAGCAGCGTACTAGCGGGAGGGCCCGATGAGCAGTTCTTC. The chain links TRBV9 to TRBJ2-1; 12 bases fit TRBD2. CDR1 is SGDLS and CDR2 is YYNGEE in the germline V gene. The V and J ends lost 1 base and 8 bases, in that order; junction bases with no gene match: 4. The CDR3 spans 15 residues.

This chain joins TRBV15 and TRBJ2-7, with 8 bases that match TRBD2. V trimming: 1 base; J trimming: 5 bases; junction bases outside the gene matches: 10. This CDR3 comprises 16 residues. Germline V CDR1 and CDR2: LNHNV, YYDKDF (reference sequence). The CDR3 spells CATSRGGLAGVHEQYF. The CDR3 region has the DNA TGTGCCACCAGCAGAGGTGGACTAGCAGGGGTCCACGAGCAGTACTTC.

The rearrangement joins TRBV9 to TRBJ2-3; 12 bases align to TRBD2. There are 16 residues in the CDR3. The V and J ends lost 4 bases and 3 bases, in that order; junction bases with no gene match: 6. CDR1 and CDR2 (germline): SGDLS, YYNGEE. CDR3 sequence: CASSPWTSGTTDTQYF. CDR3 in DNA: TGTGCCAGCAGCCCTTGGACTAGCGGGACGACAGATACGCAGTATTTT.

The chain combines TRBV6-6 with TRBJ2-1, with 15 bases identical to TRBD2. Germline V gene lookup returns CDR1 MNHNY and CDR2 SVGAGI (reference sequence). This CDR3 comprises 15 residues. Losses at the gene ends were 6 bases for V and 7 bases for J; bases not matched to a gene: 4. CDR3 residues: CASRPGTSGGNEQFF. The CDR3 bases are TGTGCCAGCAGGCCCGGGACTAGCGGGGGGAATGAGCAGTTCTTC.